This T cell receptor (beta chain) was profiled in a study of T cell responses to AZD1222 COVID-19 vaccine. The method was immunoSEQ multiplex PCR; TCRdb's version includes in-frame clones alone and lacks a portion of them. The table has around 130,000 clones, over 90% seen once; the top ten hold roughly 0.9%. The germline V gene has CDR1 SEHNR and CDR2 FQNEAQ (reference sequence). The ends lost 5 bases at V and 0 bases at J; junction bases unmatched: 10. The CDR3 runs 18 residues. Sequencing was performed on peripheral blood, taken on day 0 of AZD1222 vaccination. This clonotype was obtained from an adult in good health. The chain employs TRBV7-9 and TRBJ2-3, with 11 bases matching TRBD2. CDR3 sequence (DNA): TGTGCCAGCAGCCCCCGTCGACTAGCGGGGCAAAGCACAGATACGCAGTATTTT. The encoded protein is CASSPRRLAGQSTDTQYF.